The source of this T cell receptor (beta chain) is a study of T cell responses to AZD1222 COVID-19 vaccine. CDR3 length: 13 residues. Between the trimmed V and J ends, which lost 2 bases and 7 bases, there was a span of 11 bases. Germline V gives CDR1 MNHEY, CDR2 SVGAGI. This table comes from immunoSEQ multiplex PCR, and its TCRdb copy is limited to in-frame clones, with some not included. The sample holds roughly 150,000 clones, roughly 94% seen once. Second doses that came at about 4 or about 12 weeks were put together. The sequencing used peripheral blood, collected 28 days after the second AZD1222 dose. This rearrangement joins TRBV6-5 to TRBJ1-1; D is possibly TRBD1 (6 bases). The sequence was obtained from an adult who received the AZD1222 COVID-19 vaccine. CDR3 residues: CASSYNRGNEAFF. Here the CDR3 DNA reads TGTGCCAGCAGTTACAATAGGGGGAATGAAGCTTTCTTT.